Presented here are 14 T cell receptor beta chains from one specimen sequenced in a study of a mutant IDH1 vaccine in newly diagnosed glioma. Assay: immunoSEQ multiplex PCR; the TCRdb copy retains only in-frame clones and omits some. In the table there are around 53,000 clones, 70% to 90% of which are singletons. This sample's time point: baseline, week 1 (first vaccination visit). Noted treatment: pre-vaccination baseline after standard-of-care therapy. This specimen consisted of PBMCs, obtained from a glioma patient treated with radiotherapy, temozolomide or both. These TCRs come from a man between 40 and 49 years old with glioma.

The CDR3 spells CSVGPGRNTEAFF. In nucleotides, the CDR3 is TGCAGCGTTGGGCCAGGGCGAAACACTGAAGCTTTCTTT. This chain joins TRBV29-1 and TRBJ1-1; D might be TRBD1 (5 bases). Germline V gene lookup returns CDR1 SQVTM and CDR2 ANQGSEA. V was clipped by 4 bases and J by 2 bases, with 11 bases between them. The CDR3 extends over 13 amino acids.

The genes are TRBV7-2 and TRBJ1-4; 7 bases align to TRBD1. In germline, CDR1 is SGHTA, CDR2 FQGNSA. J lost 8 bases, V lost 3 bases, and 12 bases had no gene match. The CDR3 extends over 16 amino acids. CDR3 in amino acids: CASSFSFDRAGEKLFF. DNA for the CDR3: TGTGCCAGCAGCTTCTCTTTCGACAGGGCGGGGGAAAAACTGTTTTTT.

J is TRBJ2-7 and V is TRBV27; no firm D call. The CDR3 has 13 residues. Per germline, CDR1 MNHEY and CDR2 SMNVEV (reference sequence). The germline V and J ends were trimmed by 3 bases and 5 bases, with 11 bases remaining between them. The CDR3 region is CASSFGEFDEQYF. The CDR3 DNA follows: TGTGCCAGCAGTTTCGGAGAATTTGACGAGCAGTACTTC.

The chain combines TRBV7-2 with TRBJ2-3; the match to TRBD2 covers 12 bases. CDR3 length: 18 amino acids. The germline gives CDR1 SGHTA, CDR2 FQGNSA. Germline trimming cut 4 bases from V and 2 bases from J; bases unmatched to any gene: 10. CDR3 coding DNA: TGTGCCAGCAGCTCCCCAATACTAGCGGGAGGAGTCACAGATACGCAGTATTTT. Translating it yields CASSSPILAGGVTDTQYF.

The chain links TRBV10-3 to TRBJ2-7, with D tentatively TRBD1 (6 bases). The germline V gene has CDR1 ENHRY and CDR2 SYGVKD. The V and J ends lost 5 bases and 2 bases respectively, with 10 bases between them. The CDR3 spans 13 residues. The CDR3 sequence: CAISTGQTYEQYF. CDR3 DNA sequence: TGTGCCATCAGTACCGGACAGACCTACGAGCAGTACTTC.

This sequence joins TRBV12-5 and TRBJ1-5, with D unclear. The CDR3 has 13 residues. The ends were cut back, 2 bases at V and 7 bases at J, with 9 bases in the middle. CDR1 LGHNT and CDR2 FRNRAP come from the germline V gene. CDR3 coding DNA: TGTGCTAGTGGTTTGTACGGAGAGCAGCCCCAGCATTTT. Translating it yields CASGLYGEQPQHF.

The gene calls are TRBV7-2 and TRBJ2-5; TRBD2 matches 13 bases. V dropped 3 bases and J dropped 4; count of bases not matched to a gene: 8. Germline V gene lookup returns CDR1 SGHTA and CDR2 FQGNSA. This CDR3 contains 17 residues. The CDR3 reads CASSFSGLAGERETQYF. Here the CDR3 DNA reads TGTGCCAGCAGCTTCTCCGGACTAGCGGGAGAGAGAGAGACCCAGTACTTC. The whole variable domain, remainder taken from reference TRBV7-2 and TRBJ2-5, is GAGVSQSPSNKVTEKGKDVELRCDPISGHTALYWYRQSLGQGLEFLIYFQGNSAPDKSGLPSDRFSAERTGGSVSTLTIQRTQQEDSAVYLCASSFSGLAGERETQYFGPGTRLLVL.

The CDR3 region has the DNA TGTGCCAGCAGCACTCGCCCAAGGGCGGTGAACACTGAAGCTTTCTTT. Its translation is CASSTRPRAVNTEAFF. V usage is TRBV7-8 and J usage is TRBJ1-1; no firm D call. CDR3 length: 16 amino acids. Germline V gene data show CDR1 as SGHVS and CDR2 as FQNEAQ. The germline V and J ends were trimmed by 5 bases and 0 bases, with 16 bases remaining between them.

This clone appeared a single time. V and J are TRBV29-1 and TRBJ2-7; 9 bases map to TRBD1. With V trimmed by 3 bases and J by 4 bases, 7 bases remained unmatched. The CDR3 covers 14 residues. Germline CDR1 is SQVTM and CDR2 is ANQGSEA. The CDR3, as DNA: TGCAGCGTTGAGGGCGGACAGGGGTTTTACGAGCAGTACTTC. This gives the protein CSVEGGQGFYEQYF.

This chain links TRBV7-2 with TRBJ1-3, with 10 nucleotides matching TRBD1. The V segment lost 9 bases and the J segment 0 bases; nucleotides outside the gene matches: 8. From germline, CDR1 is SGHTA and CDR2 FQGNSA. The CDR3 consists of 16 residues. CDR3 DNA: TGTGCCAGTCCCCGGGACAGGGGACTCTCTGGAAACACCATATATTTT. Translation: CASPRDRGLSGNTIYF. Full variable domain (rest looked up from reference TRBV7-2 and TRBJ1-3): GAGVSQSPSNKVTEKGKDVELRCDPISGHTALYWYRQSLGQGLEFLIYFQGNSAPDKSGLPSDRFSAERTGGSVSTLTIQRTQQEDSAVYLCASPRDRGLSGNTIYFGEGSWLTVV.

The V gene is TRBV19, the J gene TRBJ2-7; TRBD2 agrees at 7 bases. Germline V CDR1 and CDR2: LNHDA, SQIVND (reference sequence). Trimming removed 6 bases from V and 6 bases from J; junction bases left unmatched: 14. The CDR3 consists of 15 residues. The CDR3 sequence: CASRPPRGRVSEQYF. In DNA, the CDR3 is TGTGCCAGTAGACCCCCGAGAGGGAGGGTCAGCGAGCAGTACTTC.

In nucleotides, the CDR3 is TGTGCCAGCAGCCCCCCAGGGAGGGGGAACACTGAAGCTTTCTTT. Its protein product is CASSPPGRGNTEAFF. This rearrangement joins TRBV5-4 to TRBJ1-1, with D possibly matching TRBD1 (5 bases). Trimming took 4 bases from V and 1 from J, leaving 14 bases between them. The CDR3 spans 15 residues. Germline V lookup: CDR1 SGHNT, CDR2 YYREEE (reference sequence).

This sequence joins TRBV5-4 and TRBJ2-4; D tentatively fits TRBD1 or TRBD2 (7 bases each). Trimming stripped 0 bases from V and 6 bases from J, with 19 bases between. Germline CDR1 reads SGHNT; CDR2 reads YYREEE (reference sequence). There are 17 residues in the CDR3. For the CDR3, the DNA is TGTGCCAGCAGCTTGGAGCGGGGCAGGCCAGGGGGAAACATTCAGTACTTC. It codes for CASSLERGRPGGNIQYF. Full variable domain (missing parts from reference TRBV5-4 and TRBJ2-4): ETGVTQSPTHLIKTRGQQVTLRCSSQSGHNTVSWYQQALGQGPQFIFQYYREEENGRGNFPPRFSGLQFPNYSSELNVNALELDDSALYLCASSLERGRPGGNIQYFGAGTRLSVL.

This sequence joins TRBV5-6 and TRBJ2-5, with unresolved D. The DNA end favors TRBJ2-7, so the J call may be wrong. Per the germline V gene, CDR1 is SGHDT and CDR2 is YYEEEE. The CDR3 loop spans 14 amino acids. Written as DNA, the CDR3 is TGTGCCAGCAGCCTAGGAAATAGCCGGGACGAGCAGTACTTC. It translates to CASSLGNSRDEQYF.